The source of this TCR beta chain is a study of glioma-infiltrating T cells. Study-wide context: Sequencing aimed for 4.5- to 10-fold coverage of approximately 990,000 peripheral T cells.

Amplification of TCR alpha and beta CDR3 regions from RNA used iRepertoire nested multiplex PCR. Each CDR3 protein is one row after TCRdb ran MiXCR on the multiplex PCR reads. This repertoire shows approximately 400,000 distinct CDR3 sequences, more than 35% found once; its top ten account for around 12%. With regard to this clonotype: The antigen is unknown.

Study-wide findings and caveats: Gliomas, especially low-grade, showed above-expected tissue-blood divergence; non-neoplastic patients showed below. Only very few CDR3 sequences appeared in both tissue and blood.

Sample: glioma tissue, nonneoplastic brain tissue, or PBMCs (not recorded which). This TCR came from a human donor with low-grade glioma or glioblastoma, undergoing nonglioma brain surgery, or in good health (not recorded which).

CDR3 coding DNA: TGTGCCAGCATTACAGGGGGCCAACATCAGCCCCAGCATTTT. Translation gives CASITGGQHQPQHF. The chain recombines TRBV28 with TRBJ1-5; 9 bases are shared with TRBD1. The length of the CDR3 is 14 residues. V dropped 7 bases and J dropped 5; count of bases not matched to a gene: 6. CDR1 is MDHEN, CDR2 SYDVKM, per germline.